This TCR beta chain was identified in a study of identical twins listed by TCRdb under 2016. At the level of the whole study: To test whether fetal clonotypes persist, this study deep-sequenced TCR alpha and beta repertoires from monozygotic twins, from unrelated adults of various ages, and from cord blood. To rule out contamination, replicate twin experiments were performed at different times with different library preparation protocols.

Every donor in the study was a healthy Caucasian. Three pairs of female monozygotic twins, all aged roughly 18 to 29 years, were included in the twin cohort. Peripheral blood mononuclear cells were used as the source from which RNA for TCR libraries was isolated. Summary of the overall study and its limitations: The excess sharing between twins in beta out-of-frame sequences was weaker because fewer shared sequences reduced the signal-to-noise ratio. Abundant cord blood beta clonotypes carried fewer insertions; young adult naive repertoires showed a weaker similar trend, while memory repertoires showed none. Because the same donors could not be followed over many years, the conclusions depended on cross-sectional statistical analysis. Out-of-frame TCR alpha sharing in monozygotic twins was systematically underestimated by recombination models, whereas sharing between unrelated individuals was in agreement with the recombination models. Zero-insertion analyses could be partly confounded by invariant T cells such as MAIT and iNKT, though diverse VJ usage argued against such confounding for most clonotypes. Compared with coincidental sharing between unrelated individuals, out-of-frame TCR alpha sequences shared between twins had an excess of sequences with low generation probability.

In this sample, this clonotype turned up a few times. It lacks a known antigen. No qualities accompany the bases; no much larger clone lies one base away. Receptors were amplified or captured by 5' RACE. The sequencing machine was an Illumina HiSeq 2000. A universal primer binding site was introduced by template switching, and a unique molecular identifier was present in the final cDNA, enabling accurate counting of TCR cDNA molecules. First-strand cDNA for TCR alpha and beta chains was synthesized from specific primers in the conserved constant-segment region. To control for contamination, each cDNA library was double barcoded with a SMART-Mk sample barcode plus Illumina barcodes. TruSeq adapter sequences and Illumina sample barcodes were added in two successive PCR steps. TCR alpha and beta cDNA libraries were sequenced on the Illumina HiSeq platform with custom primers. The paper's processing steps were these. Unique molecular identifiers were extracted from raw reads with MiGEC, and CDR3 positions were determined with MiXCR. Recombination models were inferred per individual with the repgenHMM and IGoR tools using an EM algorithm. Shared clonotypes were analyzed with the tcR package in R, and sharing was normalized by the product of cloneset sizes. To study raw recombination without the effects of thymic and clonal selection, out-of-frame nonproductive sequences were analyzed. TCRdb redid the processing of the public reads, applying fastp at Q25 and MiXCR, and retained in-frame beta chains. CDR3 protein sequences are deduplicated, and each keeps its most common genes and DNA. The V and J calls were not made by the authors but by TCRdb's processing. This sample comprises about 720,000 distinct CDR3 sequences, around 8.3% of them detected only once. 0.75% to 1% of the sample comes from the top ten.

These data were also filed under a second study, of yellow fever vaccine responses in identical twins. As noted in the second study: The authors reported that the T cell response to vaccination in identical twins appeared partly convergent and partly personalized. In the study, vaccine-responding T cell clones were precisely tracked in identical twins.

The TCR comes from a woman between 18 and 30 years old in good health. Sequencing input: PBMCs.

The DNA sequence follows: TGTGCCAGCAGCCCGCTCCGACAGACGGCCCAGCATTTT. Translated, this is CASSPLRQTAQHF. The V and J genes are TRBV6-6 and TRBJ1-5; a tentative D match to TRBD1 spans 5 bases. Per the germline V gene (reference sequence), MNHNY is the CDR1 and SVGAGI is the CDR2. V is clipped by 6 bases and J by 11 bases, and the sequence between their germline boundaries is 17 bases long. The CDR3 measures 13 amino acids from cysteine to phenylalanine. Only the CDR3 region is kept as DNA, spanning 39 bases read in frame from base 1.